Listed below are T cell receptor beta chains from one sample, sequenced in a study of CD8 T cells in Susac syndrome. TCRdb called the immunoSEQ multiplex PCR reads again in MiXCR, with one record for every CDR3 protein. The sample gives roughly 140,000 distinct CDR3 sequences, approximately 93% of which show up once; roughly 0.2% is in the top ten. Sequenced material: CD8+ T cells from PBMCs. These receptors originate from a human donor with multiple sclerosis. Both conserved end residues are part of each CDR3. The D gene is left open where the match is weak. Size values are once, few and many counts, or a class for expanded clones, and some rows have none.

v_gene: TRBV5-6; d_gene: TRBD1; j_gene: TRBJ2-1; abundance: NA; CDR3aa: CASSSMAGDRVSTGNEQFF; CDR3nt: TGTGCCAGCAGCTCCATGGCGGGGGACAGGGTATCCACGGGTAATGAGCAGTTCTTC
v_gene: TRBV28; d_gene: NA; j_gene: TRBJ2-7; abundance: NA; CDR3aa: CASSFSTDEQYF; CDR3nt: TGTGCCAGCAGTTTCAGCACGGACGAGCAGTACTTC
v_gene: TRBV5-4; d_gene: NA; j_gene: TRBJ2-7; abundance: NA; CDR3aa: CASSESFQGSTSYEQYF; CDR3nt: TGTGCCAGCAGCGAGTCTTTCCAGGGATCTACATCCTACGAGCAGTACTTC
v_gene: TRBV27; d_gene: TRBD1; j_gene: TRBJ1-1; abundance: NA; CDR3aa: CASRLTGEVYTPTEAFF; CDR3nt: TGTGCCAGCAGGCTAACAGGGGAAGTTTATACCCCCACTGAAGCTTTCTTT
v_gene: TRBV18; d_gene: TRBD2; j_gene: TRBJ2-1; abundance: once; CDR3aa: CASSPPGTSREQFF; CDR3nt: TGTGCCAGCTCACCACCCGGGACTAGTCGTGAGCAGTTCTTC
v_gene: TRBV27; d_gene: NA; j_gene: TRBJ1-1; abundance: NA; CDR3aa: CASRPQGYTEAFF; CDR3nt: TGTGCCAGCAGACCCCAAGGGTACACTGAAGCTTTCTTT
v_gene: TRBV30; d_gene: NA; j_gene: TRBJ2-7; abundance: NA; CDR3aa: CAWTGDSYEQYF; CDR3nt: TGTGCCTGGACAGGGGACTCCTACGAGCAGTACTTC
v_gene: TRBV7-2; d_gene: NA; j_gene: TRBJ2-1; abundance: once; CDR3aa: CASSLKWVDEQFF; CDR3nt: TGTGCCAGCAGCTTAAAGTGGGTGGATGAGCAGTTCTTC
v_gene: TRBV27; d_gene: NA; j_gene: TRBJ2-2; abundance: once; CDR3aa: CASTKQHTGELFF; CDR3nt: TGTGCCAGCACTAAACAGCACACCGGGGAGCTGTTTTTT
v_gene: TRBV7-9; d_gene: TRBD1; j_gene: TRBJ1-5; abundance: NA; CDR3aa: CASSPRTGHQPQHF; CDR3nt: TGTGCCAGCAGCCCGCGGACAGGGCATCAGCCCCAGCATTTT
v_gene: TRBV30; d_gene: NA; j_gene: TRBJ2-2; abundance: NA; CDR3aa: CAWSIGDTGELFF; CDR3nt: TGTGCCTGGAGCATAGGGGACACCGGGGAGCTGTTTTTT
v_gene: TRBV27; d_gene: NA; j_gene: TRBJ2-3; abundance: few; CDR3aa: CASSLGPTDTQYF; CDR3nt: TGTGCCAGCAGTTTGGGTCCTACAGATACGCAGTATTTT
v_gene: TRBV5-1; d_gene: NA; j_gene: TRBJ1-2; abundance: NA; CDR3aa: CASSLQRAENGYTF; CDR3nt: TGCGCCAGCAGCTTGCAAAGGGCCGAAAATGGCTACACCTTC
v_gene: TRBV10-3; d_gene: NA; j_gene: TRBJ1-6; abundance: once; CDR3aa: CAIRVGSDNSPLHF; CDR3nt: TGTGCCATCAGGGTCGGCAGTGATAATTCACCCCTCCACTTT
v_gene: TRBV15; d_gene: NA; j_gene: TRBJ2-1; abundance: NA; CDR3aa: CATSRDASAYNEQFF; CDR3nt: TGTGCCACCAGCAGAGATGCTAGCGCCTACAATGAGCAGTTCTTC
v_gene: TRBV12-3/TRBV12-4; d_gene: NA; j_gene: TRBJ2-5; abundance: NA; CDR3aa: CASSLLGETQYF; CDR3nt: TGTGCCAGCAGTTTGTTGGGGGAGACCCAGTACTTC
v_gene: TRBV12-3/TRBV12-4; d_gene: TRBD1; j_gene: TRBJ2-7; abundance: NA; CDR3aa: CASCPRQGPYEQYF; CDR3nt: TGTGCCAGCTGCCCTCGACAGGGCCCCTACGAGCAGTACTTC
v_gene: TRBV7-7; d_gene: NA; j_gene: TRBJ2-1; abundance: NA; CDR3aa: CASSLAGWNEQFF; CDR3nt: TGTGCTAGCAGCTTGGCGGGGTGGAATGAGCAGTTCTTC
v_gene: TRBV6-1; d_gene: TRBD1; j_gene: TRBJ2-3; abundance: NA; CDR3aa: CASSIDRTGPSTDTQYF; CDR3nt: TGTGCCAGCAGCATAGACCGGACAGGGCCAAGCACAGATACGCAGTATTTT
v_gene: TRBV20-1; d_gene: NA; j_gene: TRBJ1-2; abundance: NA; CDR3aa: CSASIETANGYTF; CDR3nt: TGCAGTGCTAGCATCGAGACAGCCAATGGCTACACCTTC
v_gene: TRBV29-1; d_gene: NA; j_gene: TRBJ1-2; abundance: once; CDR3aa: CSVRSRRGYTF; CDR3nt: TGCAGCGTTCGGAGCCGCCGTGGCTACACCTTC
v_gene: TRBV6-4; d_gene: NA; j_gene: TRBJ2-1; abundance: NA; CDR3aa: CASTSGRGNEQFF; CDR3nt: TGTGCCAGCACATCCGGGAGAGGTAATGAGCAGTTCTTC
v_gene: TRBV6-1; d_gene: NA; j_gene: TRBJ2-7; abundance: NA; CDR3aa: CASSEVVGSSYEQYF; CDR3nt: TGTGCCAGCAGTGAAGTCGTAGGGTCATCCTACGAGCAGTACTTC
v_gene: TRBV7-9; d_gene: NA; j_gene: TRBJ2-7; abundance: once; CDR3aa: CASSENNYEQYF; CDR3nt: TGTGCCAGCAGCGAAAACAACTACGAGCAGTACTTC
v_gene: TRBV6-5; d_gene: NA; j_gene: TRBJ1-2; abundance: NA; CDR3aa: CASRGEGRNYGYTF; CDR3nt: TGTGCCAGCAGAGGAGAAGGGCGGAACTATGGCTACACCTTC
v_gene: TRBV4-2; d_gene: NA; j_gene: TRBJ1-2; abundance: NA; CDR3aa: CASSQAPGRGYTF; CDR3nt: TGTGCCAGCAGCCAAGCGCCTGGGAGAGGCTACACCTTC
v_gene: TRBV29-1; d_gene: NA; j_gene: TRBJ1-1; abundance: NA; CDR3aa: CSVEAREAFF; CDR3nt: TGCAGCGTTGAAGCTAGAGAAGCTTTCTTT